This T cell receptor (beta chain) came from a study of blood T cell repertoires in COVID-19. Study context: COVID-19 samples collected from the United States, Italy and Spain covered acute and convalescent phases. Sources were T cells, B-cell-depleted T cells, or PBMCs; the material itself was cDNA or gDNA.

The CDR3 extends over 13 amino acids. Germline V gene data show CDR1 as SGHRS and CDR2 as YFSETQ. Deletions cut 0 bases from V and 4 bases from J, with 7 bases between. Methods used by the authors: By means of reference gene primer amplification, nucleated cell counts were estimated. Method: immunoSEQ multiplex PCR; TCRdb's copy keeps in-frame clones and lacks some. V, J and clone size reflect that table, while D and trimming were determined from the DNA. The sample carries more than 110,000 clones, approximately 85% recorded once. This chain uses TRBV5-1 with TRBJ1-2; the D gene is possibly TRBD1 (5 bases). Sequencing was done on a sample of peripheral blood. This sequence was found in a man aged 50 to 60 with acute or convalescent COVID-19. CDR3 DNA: TGCGCCAGCAGCTTGGAACAGGTCTATGGCTACACCTTC. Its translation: CASSLEQVYGYTF.